Below are 20 T cell receptor beta chains sequenced from a single sample in a study of blood T cell repertoires in COVID-19. Clones were sequenced by immunoSEQ multiplex PCR, and TCRdb holds only the in-frame ones, with some missing. Here the sample spans about 58,000 clones, 77% being singletons. Sequencing was performed on peripheral blood. The source is a human donor in a cohort sampled during active COVID-19.

V gene TRBV18 combines with J gene TRBJ1-6; possible D gene TRBD1, 5 bases. V shed 3 bases and J shed 0 bases, with 6 bases lying between them. The CDR3 is made up of 15 amino acids. Germline-derived CDR1 and CDR2 are KGHSH and LQKENI. The CDR3 loop is CASSPTDSYNSPLHF. The CDR3 nucleotides are TGTGCCAGCTCACCGACAGACTCCTATAATTCACCCCTCCACTTT.

The chain recombines TRBV6-2 or TRBV6-3 with TRBJ2-2; 15 bases map to TRBD2. The V gene's germline CDR1 is MNHEY and CDR2 SVGEGT. V dropped 2 bases and J dropped 8; count of bases not matched to a gene: 9. The CDR3 runs 18 residues. CDR3 DNA sequence: TGTGCCAGCAGTTACCACGGACTAGCGGGGGGGTACCCGGGGGAGCTGTTTTTT. Its translation is CASSYHGLAGGYPGELFF.

The chain recombines TRBV9 with TRBJ1-2; possible D gene TRBD1, 6 bases. The CDR3 has 15 residues. Deletions cut 1 base from V and 2 bases from J, with 12 bases between. Looked up from germline, CDR1 is SGDLS and CDR2 is YYNGEE. For the CDR3, the DNA is TGTGCCAGCAGCGTATACGCAGGGGCGAACTATGGCTACACCTTC. It yields the protein CASSVYAGANYGYTF.

The rearrangement links TRBV7-9 to TRBJ1-6; D remains unclear. Trimming removed 0 bases at V and 7 bases at J, with 4 bases between. In germline, CDR1 is SEHNR, CDR2 FQNEAQ (reference sequence). The length of the CDR3 is 13 residues. CDR3: CASSLATNSPLHF. The CDR3 DNA reads TGTGCCAGCAGCTTAGCCACAAATTCACCCCTCCACTTT.

This clone was seen a handful of times. V is TRBV10-3 and J is TRBJ1-5; D is unclear. This CDR3 contains 14 residues. The ends were cut back, 3 bases at V and 6 bases at J, with 12 bases in the middle. Germline V gene data show CDR1 as ENHRY and CDR2 as SYGVKD. CDR3 nucleotide sequence: TGTGCCATCAGTGATCGGGCGGGGAGTCAGCCCCAGCATTTT. This translates into CAISDRAGSQPQHF.

The chain recombines TRBV7-6 with TRBJ1-6; possibly TRBD1 for D (6 bases). This CDR3 comprises 17 residues. CDR1 SGHVS and CDR2 FNYEAQ come from the germline V gene. V shed 6 bases and J shed 9 bases, with 24 bases lying between them. Here the CDR3 reads CASRPTGGEGVFSPLHF. In nucleotides, the CDR3 is TGTGCCAGCAGACCAACTGGGGGGGAGGGGGTTTTTTCACCCCTCCACTTT. Full variable domain (remainder filled in from reference TRBV7-6 and TRBJ1-6): GAGVSQSPRYKVTKRGQDVALRCDPISGHVSLYWYRQALGQGPEFLTYFNYEAQQDKSGLPNDRFSAERPEGSISTLTIQRTEQRDSAMYRCASRPTGGEGVFSPLHFGNGTRLTVT.

The gene calls are TRBV6-5 and TRBJ1-1, with TRBD1 as a possible D gene (5 bases). Germline V gives CDR1 MNHEY, CDR2 SVGAGI. V lost 0 bases and J 8 bases, leaving 16 bases between the germline ends. The CDR3 is 15 residues long. The CDR3 here is CASSYSWRSQGEAFF. Here the CDR3 DNA reads TGTGCCAGCAGTTACTCTTGGCGGAGCCAGGGAGAAGCTTTCTTT.

This clone was picked up a small number of times. The chain employs TRBV12-3 or TRBV12-4 and TRBJ2-1, with TRBD1 identical over 9 bases. The V and J ends lost 5 bases and 8 bases, in that order; junction bases with no gene match: 4. The CDR3 sequence is 13 residues long. The CDR3 DNA is TGTGCCAGCAGTCCGGGACAGGGAGATGAGCAGTTCTTC. As protein: CASSPGQGDEQFF.

The rearrangement uses TRBV20-1 and TRBJ1-2; D unclear. CDR3 length: 14 amino acids. The V end was cut by 3 bases, the J end by 6 bases, with 17 bases between. Looked up from germline, CDR1 is DFQATT and CDR2 is SNEGSKA (reference sequence). DNA for the CDR3: TGCAGTGCTAGTAATGGTGGGAGAATGAATGGCTACACCTTC. This gives the protein CSASNGGRMNGYTF.

This clone was seen just once. One end of the junction is discordant with germline, which a read error may explain. The chain couples TRBV7-7 to TRBJ2-1; weak D call: TRBD2 (6 bases). The CDR3 covers 15 residues. Germline CDR1 SSHAT, CDR2 FNYEAQ (reference sequence). CDR3 residues: CASSPGPRGGNEQFF. The CDR3 bases are TGTGCTAGCAGCCCCGGACCCCGGGGAGGTAATGAGCAGTTCTTC.

V gene TRBV5-1 combines with J gene TRBJ2-1; 8 bases are shared with TRBD1. This CDR3 has 16 residues. Germline CDR1 reads SGHRS; CDR2 reads YFSETQ. With V trimmed by 1 base and J by 3 bases, 6 bases remained unmatched. Written as DNA, the CDR3 is TGCGCCAGCAGCTTGCGGCAGGGGGCCGACTACAATGAGCAGTTCTTC. It specifies CASSLRQGADYNEQFF. The complete variable domain, with remaining parts taken from reference TRBV5-1 and TRBJ2-1, reads KAGVTQTPRYLIKTRGQQVTLSCSPISGHRSVSWYQQTPGQGLQFLFEYFSETQRNKGNFPGRFSGRQFSNSRSEMNVSTLELGDSALYLCASSLRQGADYNEQFFGPGTRLTVL.

The chain has TRBV10-3 and TRBJ1-6, with D tentatively TRBD1 (5 bases). The V end lost 11 bases, the J end lost 9 bases, and 17 bases lay between the germline ends. Per the germline V gene, CDR1 is ENHRY and CDR2 is SYGVKD. The CDR3 covers 13 residues. CDR3 nucleotide sequence: TGTGCCGCCCAGGGTCAGGAGAGTTCACCCCTCCACTTT. Encoded protein: CAAQGQESSPLHF.

The chain is built from TRBV7-9 and TRBJ1-3; D gene uncertain. Germline-derived CDR1 and CDR2 are SEHNR and FQNEAQ (reference sequence). The germline V and J ends were trimmed by 7 bases and 0 bases, with 13 bases remaining between them. CDR3 length: 15 residues. CDR3 coding DNA: TGTGCCAGCACCGAGGGCCCCTACTCTGGAAACACCATATATTTT. Its protein product is CASTEGPYSGNTIYF.

V is TRBV9 and J is TRBJ1-1, with D unclear. V was pared by 0 bases and J by 1 base, with 7 bases between. Germline CDR1 and CDR2: SGDLS and YYNGEE. The CDR3 extends over 14 amino acids. In DNA, the CDR3 is TGTGCCAGCAGCGTAGATTTCAGGAACACTGAAGCTTTCTTT. As protein: CASSVDFRNTEAFF.

This chain uses TRBV6-6 with TRBJ2-3, with 9 bases identical to TRBD2. Per germline, CDR1 MNHNY and CDR2 SVGAGI (reference sequence). The junction had 6 bases not matched to a gene; V was cut back by 7 bases and J by 1 base. The CDR3 has 15 amino acids. CDR3 region: CASIRAGGRTDTQYF. The CDR3 bases are TGTGCCAGCATCCGAGCGGGGGGCCGCACAGATACGCAGTATTTT.

Details on this clone: Distinct nucleotide sequences in the sample also encode this CDR3. The chain has TRBV4-1 and TRBJ2-7, with a possible D match to TRBD1 (6 bases). V lost 1 base, J lost 0 bases, and 10 bases lay in between. The CDR3 length is 15 residues. CDR1 is MGHRA, CDR2 YSYEKL, per germline. For the CDR3, the DNA is TGCGCCAGCAGCCAAGCTCCGGACAGCTCCTACGAGCAGTACTTC. Encoded protein: CASSQAPDSSYEQYF.

This clone was picked up a small number of times. J is TRBJ2-1 and V is TRBV7-2; D possibly corresponds to TRBD2 (5 bases). Deletions cut 5 bases from V and 0 bases from J, with 11 bases between. Germline-derived CDR1 and CDR2 are SGHTA and FQGNSA. This CDR3 is 15 amino acids long. The CDR3 here is CASSIGVSSYNEQFF. The CDR3 nucleotides read TGTGCCAGCAGCATCGGGGTGAGCTCCTACAATGAGCAGTTCTTC.

The gene calls are TRBV5-4 and TRBJ1-1, with 8 bases aligning to TRBD1. The CDR3 length is 15 residues. J was trimmed by 2 bases and V by 0 bases; bases with no gene match: 3. Per germline, CDR1 SGHNT and CDR2 YYREEE (reference sequence). The CDR3 here is CASSLDRGVNTEAFF. CDR3 coding DNA: TGTGCCAGCAGCTTGGACAGGGGGGTAAACACTGAAGCTTTCTTT.

This chain's CDR3 is CASSQELGGGNEQYF. DNA for the CDR3: TGTGCCAGCAGCCAAGAGCTAGGGGGCGGCAACGAGCAGTACTTC. V usage is TRBV4-2 and J usage is TRBJ2-7; 7 bases are shared with TRBD1. V lost 0 bases and J lost 5; bases outside the gene matches: 7. Germline V CDR1 and CDR2: LGHNA, YNFKEQ. CDR3 length: 15 residues.

This chain joins TRBV5-1 and TRBJ1-5; D gene uncertain. In germline, CDR1 is SGHRS, CDR2 YFSETQ. V was trimmed by 2 bases and J by 2 bases, leaving 14 bases between them. This CDR3 has 16 residues. The CDR3 here is CASSFPRRAGNQPQHF. DNA of the CDR3: TGCGCCAGCAGCTTCCCGCGACGAGCGGGCAATCAGCCCCAGCATTTT.